This passage covers 24 T cell receptor beta chains from one sample sequenced in a study of neurological immune-mediated disorders. TCRdb passed the 5' RACE reads through MiXCR, listing each CDR3 protein once. This table holds more than 75,000 distinct CDR3 sequences, approximately 5% found once. The sequencing sample was made of PBMCs. Receptors originate from a woman in her 30s with multiple sclerosis.

This clonotype appeared many times. The chain has TRBV6-6 and TRBJ2-3, with TRBD1 matching over 8 bases. Germline CDR1 reads MNHNY; CDR2 reads SVGAGI (reference sequence). V lost 5 bases, J lost 1 base, and 5 bases stayed unmatched. The CDR3 has 15 residues. The DNA of the CDR3 is TGTGCCAGCAGTGGACCGGGACAGGGCACAGATACGCAGTATTTT. Protein: CASSGPGQGTDTQYF.

Only a few counts were recorded for this clonotype. The chain couples TRBV20-1 to TRBJ2-3, with 9 bases fitting TRBD1. V lost 5 bases to trimming and J lost 0 bases; unmatched junction nucleotides: 6. The CDR3 has 15 amino acids. In germline, CDR1 is DFQATT, CDR2 SNEGSKA (reference sequence). The CDR3 bases are TGCAGTGCTCCGGGACAGGGAGGAAGCACAGATACGCAGTATTTT. Amino acids: CSAPGQGGSTDTQYF.

This clonotype has a count of ten or more. The rearrangement uses TRBV6-1 and TRBJ2-1, with 12 nucleotides matching TRBD2. Germline trimming cut 8 bases from V and 8 bases from J; bases unmatched to any gene: 13. This CDR3 has 16 amino acids. Per the germline V gene, CDR1 is MNHNS and CDR2 is SASEGT. DNA for the CDR3: TGTGCCAGCGGTGGACTAGCGGGACCAGGAGGGCATGAGCAGTTCTTC. This codes for CASGGLAGPGGHEQFF.

This clonotype was recorded at least ten times. The chain is built from TRBV5-5 and TRBJ2-7; 12 nucleotides align to TRBD1. The CDR3 contains 14 residues. CDR1 and CDR2 from the germline V gene are SGHKS and YYEKEE (reference sequence). J lost 5 bases, V lost 2 bases, and 2 bases had no gene match. CDR3 bases: TGTGCCAGCAGCTTTGGGACAGGGGGCGACGAGCAGTACTTC. Amino acids: CASSFGTGGDEQYF.

The V call is TRBV5-1, the J call TRBJ2-2; 9 bases are shared with TRBD1. This CDR3 is 16 amino acids long. From germline, CDR1 is SGHRS and CDR2 YFSETQ. J was trimmed by 4 bases and V by 4 bases; bases with no gene match: 8. The CDR3 sequence is CASSPDQQGATGELFF. The CDR3, as DNA: TGCGCCAGCAGCCCGGACCAACAGGGGGCCACCGGGGAGCTGTTTTTT.

This clonotype was observed a few times. For the CDR3, the DNA is TGTGCCAGCAGCAGAGGGCGCACAGGGAATAATGAGCAGTTCTTC. It encodes CASSRGRTGNNEQFF. The chain links TRBV7-9 to TRBJ2-1, with TRBD1 as a possible D gene (6 bases). The CDR3 spans 15 residues. Germline CDR1 and CDR2: SEHNR and FQNEAQ (reference sequence). V was clipped by 5 bases and J by 7 bases, with 18 bases between them.

This clonotype was detected many times. The chain couples TRBV28 to TRBJ1-1, with D possibly matching TRBD1 (5 bases). This CDR3 is built from 16 residues. Germline V gene lookup returns CDR1 MDHEN and CDR2 SYDVKM. Trimming stripped 11 bases from V and 1 base from J, with 23 bases between. The DNA for the CDR3 is TGTGCCCACAGCACTACACCCGGGGGGAAGAACACTGAAGCTTTCTTT. Translation: CAHSTTPGGKNTEAFF.

In its sample, this clonotype was seen many times. The rearrangement joins TRBV5-1 to TRBJ2-3, with D maybe TRBD1 (5 bases). The J call is doubtful: the DNA matches TRBJ1-5 better. Germline V gene lookup returns CDR1 SGHRS and CDR2 YFSETQ. This CDR3 is built from 18 residues. CDR3: CASSLDAGTSGSTDTQHF. The CDR3 nucleotides are TGCGCCAGCAGCTTGGATGCTGGGACTAGCGGTAGCACAGATACGCAGCATTTT.

A word on this clonotype: Relative to the germline gene, one junction end is altered; a read error may explain this. The V gene is TRBV6-2 or TRBV6-3, the J gene TRBJ2-3; weak D call: TRBD2 (6 bases). Per the germline V gene, CDR1 is MNHEY and CDR2 is SVGEGT. The length of the CDR3 is 14 residues. The CDR3 protein is CATSYPGDSDTQYF. The CDR3 nucleotides are TGTGCCACCAGTTACCCCGGGGACTCAGATACGCAGTATTTT.

The table lists this clonotype with many counts. J is TRBJ1-1 and V is TRBV20-1; D gene uncertain. The ends were cut back, 0 bases at V and 0 bases at J, with 11 bases in the middle. The CDR3 is made up of 15 amino acids. Germline CDR1 and CDR2: DFQATT and SNEGSKA (reference sequence). The CDR3 loop reads CSARDWQRLNTEAFF. The CDR3, as DNA: TGCAGTGCTAGAGATTGGCAGCGACTGAACACTGAAGCTTTCTTT.

In its sample, this clonotype was seen many times. This chain links TRBV5-1 with TRBJ1-6, with TRBD1 identical over 8 bases. The CDR3 is 15 amino acids. The ends lost 0 bases at V and 9 bases at J; junction bases unmatched: 5. Germline CDR1 and CDR2: SGHRS and YFSETQ. The CDR3 spells CASSLAGTGSSPLHF. CDR3 DNA: TGCGCCAGCAGCTTGGCTGGGACAGGTAGTTCACCCCTCCACTTT.

This clonotype was counted ten times or more. The chain recombines TRBV14 with TRBJ2-1; D is possibly TRBD1 (6 bases). Trimming left V 0 bases short and J 9 bases short, with 21 bases between. The CDR3 is made up of 17 amino acids. Germline values: CDR1 SGHDN, CDR2 FVKESK. In nucleotides, the CDR3 is TGTGCCAGCAGCCAAGATACTGGCAGGGGAATCGTAGGTGAGCAGTTCTTC. Protein product: CASSQDTGRGIVGEQFF.

For this clonotype: A much larger clone is a single base away; this may be a read error. Written as DNA, the CDR3 is TGTGACAGCTCACCACCGGGAGGAGGAGGCTCCTACGAGCAGTACTTC. This encodes CDSSPPGGGGSYEQYF. The chain joins TRBV18 to TRBJ2-7; 7 bases match TRBD2. The CDR3 contains 16 residues. CDR1 KGHSH and CDR2 LQKENI come from the germline V gene.

This clonotype was observed at least ten times. The rearrangement uses TRBV5-1 and TRBJ2-1; 8 bases are shared with TRBD1. The CDR3 runs 14 residues. With 3 bases clipped from V and 6 bases from J, the junction kept 5 bases outside the gene matches. Looked up from germline, CDR1 is SGHRS and CDR2 is YFSETQ. DNA of the CDR3: TGCGCCAGCAGCTCTCGGACAGGGTCCAATGAGCAGTTCTTC. Its translation: CASSSRTGSNEQFF.

This clonotype was counted many times. The chain joins TRBV5-1 to TRBJ1-1, with 7 positions matching TRBD1. V gave up 1 base and J gave up 4 bases; unmatched junction bases: 4. Looked up from germline, CDR1 is SGHRS and CDR2 is YFSETQ. CDR3 size: 14 residues. The CDR3 coding sequence is TGCGCCAGCAGCTTGAACAGGGGATCCACTGAAGCTTTCTTT. This encodes CASSLNRGSTEAFF.

This clonotype was seen ten or more times. The chain is built from TRBV29-1 and TRBJ1-2; no definite D call. The germline V gene encodes CDR1 SQVTM and CDR2 ANQGSEA. The CDR3 contains 13 residues. V lost 3 bases to trimming and J lost 5 bases, with 13 bases between them. The CDR3 coding sequence is TGCAGCGTTGATCCGGGCCCCCCTTATGGCTACACCTTC. Its translation: CSVDPGPPYGYTF.

The chain recombines TRBV20-1 with TRBJ2-2, with 8 bases matching TRBD2. V dropped 0 bases and J dropped 6; count of bases not matched to a gene: 9. The length of the CDR3 is 16 residues. Germline V gives CDR1 DFQATT, CDR2 SNEGSKA (reference sequence). The CDR3 DNA is TGCAGTGCTAGAGATTGGTCCGGGAGGGGTGCCGGGGAGCTGTTTTTT. Translated: CSARDWSGRGAGELFF.

This clonotype was detected a few times. The chain joins TRBV20-1 to TRBJ2-3; the match to TRBD2 covers 7 bases. The CDR3 is made up of 15 amino acids. Germline V lookup: CDR1 DFQATT, CDR2 SNEGSKA (reference sequence). The V gene end was trimmed by 0 bases and the J gene end by 2 bases; junction bases not matched to a gene: 5. The CDR3 nucleotides read TGCAGTGCTAGAGATGTCCTAGCGGACACAGATACGCAGTATTTT. This codes for CSARDVLADTDTQYF.

This clonotype appeared many times. This chain joins TRBV5-8 and TRBJ2-7, with D uncertain. The V end lost 4 bases, the J end lost 0 bases, and 14 bases lay between the germline ends. Germline CDR1 is SGHTS and CDR2 is YDEGEE. CDR3 size: 15 residues. The CDR3 loop reads CASSRTPRNSYEQYV. For the CDR3, the DNA is TGTGCCAGCAGCCGAACGCCTAGGAACTCCTACGAGCAGTACGTC.

The table lists this clonotype with many counts. The V gene is TRBV6-5, the J gene TRBJ1-1; the D gene is possibly TRBD1 (5 bases). This CDR3 has 12 amino acids. Deletions cut 8 bases from V and 1 base from J, with 8 bases between. Germline V gene data show CDR1 as MNHEY and CDR2 as SVGAGI. The CDR3 loop reads CASLDRNTEAFF. The CDR3 region has the DNA TGTGCCAGCCTCGACAGGAACACTGAAGCTTTCTTT.

This clonotype was found a few times. The chain combines TRBV10-3 with TRBJ2-2; 9 nucleotides align to TRBD1. In germline, CDR1 is ENHRY, CDR2 SYGVKD. The CDR3 sequence is 15 residues long. The trim removed 6 bases at V and 6 bases at J, leaving 8 bases unmatched. CDR3 protein: CAISPRDRVSGELFF. CDR3 DNA: TGTGCCATCAGCCCCCGGGACAGGGTTTCCGGGGAGCTGTTTTTT.

This clonotype was seen a few times. V is TRBV7-2 and J is TRBJ2-1; 16 nucleotides line up with TRBD2. Unmatched junction bases numbered 10, after V lost 4 bases and J lost 10 bases. Germline V lookup: CDR1 SGHTA, CDR2 FQGNSA. The CDR3 sequence is 17 residues long. CDR3 coding DNA: TGTGCCAGCAGCTGGGGACTAGCGGGGGGGCGAGCGCGGGAGCAGTTCTTC. Its protein is CASSWGLAGGRAREQFF.

This clonotype was seen a handful of times. The rearrangement joins TRBV12-3 or TRBV12-4 to TRBJ1-6; D possibly corresponds to TRBD1 (6 bases). This CDR3 has 15 amino acids. V was cut by 6 bases and J by 6 bases, with 15 bases left in between. The DNA for the CDR3 is TGTGCCAGCAGCTTAACCAACAGGGCTAATTCACCCCTCCACTTT. Encoded protein: CASSLTNRANSPLHF.

This clonotype has ten or more counts. This chain uses TRBV7-6 with TRBJ1-6; TRBD1 matches at 8 bases. Unmatched junction bases numbered 5, after V lost 4 bases and J lost 6 bases. CDR1 and CDR2 from the germline V gene are SGHVS and FNYEAQ. The CDR3 runs to 15 residues. The CDR3 reads CASSSGQGLNSPLHF. Here the CDR3 DNA reads TGTGCCAGCAGCTCCGGACAGGGACTTAATTCACCCCTCCACTTT.